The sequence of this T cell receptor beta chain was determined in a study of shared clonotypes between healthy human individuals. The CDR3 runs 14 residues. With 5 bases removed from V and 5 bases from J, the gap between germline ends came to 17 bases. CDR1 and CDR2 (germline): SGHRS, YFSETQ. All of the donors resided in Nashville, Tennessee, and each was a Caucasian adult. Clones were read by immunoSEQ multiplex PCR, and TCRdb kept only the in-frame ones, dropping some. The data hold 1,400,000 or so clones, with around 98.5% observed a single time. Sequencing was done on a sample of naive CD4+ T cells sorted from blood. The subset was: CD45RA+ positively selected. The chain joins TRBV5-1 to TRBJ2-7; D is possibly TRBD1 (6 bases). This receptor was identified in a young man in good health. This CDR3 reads CASSSGTPGNEQYF. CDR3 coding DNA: TGCGCCAGCAGTTCCGGGACACCCGGCAACGAGCAGTACTTC.